This entry concerns a single TCR beta chain. No antigen is known for it. This entry is derived from a study of shared clonotypes between healthy human individuals. Regarding the study as a whole: Memory subsets generally showed lower estimated richness than naive subsets.

Clones were read by immunoSEQ multiplex PCR, and TCRdb kept only the in-frame ones, dropping some. The table has 850,000 to 1,200,000 clones, roughly 70% seen once. CDR3 length: 13 residues. Per germline, CDR1 SGHRS and CDR2 YFSETQ. Deletions cut 4 bases from V and 2 bases from J, with 9 bases between. The source of this sequence is a man between 18 and 29 years old in good health. Source material: memory CD4+ T cells sorted from blood. Subset here: CD45RA-negative fraction. The chain uses TRBV5-1 and TRBJ2-5; D unresolved. The CDR3 sequence is CASSNSGQETQYF. DNA of the CDR3: TGCGCCAGCAGCAACAGTGGGCAAGAGACCCAGTACTTC.